The TCR beta chain under discussion was sequenced for a study of human T cells and chemical hapten exposure. Whole-study findings and limits: Alopecia was present in the donors, so their immune response may differ from healthy people's.

At least ten counts were recorded for this clonotype. Its cognate antigen is unknown. Time point denoted: patch test 2, 6 weeks after DPC sensitization. This sample's treatment: therapeutic diphenylcyclopropenone sensitization with weekly scalp DPC. There are 13 residues in the CDR3. Trimming took 6 bases from V and 2 from J; bases not matched to a gene: 2. Germline V gene lookup returns CDR1 MNHEY and CDR2 SMNVEV (reference sequence). In TCRdb, the RACE reads were re-called with MiXCR into one record per CDR3 protein. Here the sample spans about 41,000 distinct CDR3 sequences, less than 4% being singletons.

The TCR sequence derives from a man between 35 and 55 years old with alopecia areata. Some clones in this sample may be carry-over from other donors' samples. V usage is TRBV27 and J usage is TRBJ2-7; 9 bases map to TRBD1. The input for sequencing was whole blood, taken in connection with sensitization to the hapten diphenylcyclopropenone (DPC). CDR3 sequence reads: CASSRDRAYEQYF. The CDR3 coding sequence is TGTGCCAGCAGCCGGGACAGGGCCTACGAGCAGTACTTC.